The T cell receptor beta chain under discussion was sequenced for a study of a mutant IDH1 vaccine in newly diagnosed glioma. CDR1 SGHTA and CDR2 FQGNSA come from the germline V gene. The trim removed 4 bases at V and 7 bases at J, leaving 3 bases unmatched. The CDR3 sequence is 13 residues long. Assay: immunoSEQ multiplex PCR; the TCRdb copy retains only in-frame clones and omits some. The table has some 36,000 clones, around 81% seen once. A remark on this clone: Its target is not known.

Indicated time point: week 5, during vaccination. Every vaccination contained 300 ug of the mutant IDH1 20-mer peptide and was paired with topical imiquimod. Donors had new IDH1-mutant astrocytomas of WHO grade 3 or 4 (ATRX-lost). The source was PBMCs, collected from a glioma patient whose treatment included an IDH1 peptide vaccine. The V call is TRBV7-2, the J call TRBJ1-2; 10 bases map to TRBD1. The source is a man aged 50 or older with glioma. CDR3 amino acids: CASSSDRGSGYTF. CDR3 DNA sequence: TGTGCCAGCAGCTCGGACAGGGGGAGTGGCTACACCTTC.